The sequence of this TCR beta chain was determined in a study of blood T cell repertoires in COVID-19. How the authors handled the data: Counts of nucleated cells, estimated from reference gene primer amplification, were obtained. Profiling relied on immunoSEQ multiplex PCR, and the TCRdb table lists in-frame clones only, not all of them. Clone size and the V and J calls come from that table; the DNA yielded D and trimming. This table has under 450,000 clones, less than 90% appearing once. The length of the CDR3 is 15 residues. After removal of 7 bases from V and 0 bases from J, the junction contained 4 bases not matched to a gene. Per germline, CDR1 SNHLY and CDR2 FYNNEI.

Sequencing used PBMCs or T cells enriched from blood (not recorded which). V is TRBV2 and J is TRBJ1-4, with 8 nucleotides matching TRBD1. The receptor comes from a woman in her twenties or thirties who had recovered from COVID-19. The CDR3 region is CASNKQGATNEKLFF. The CDR3 coding sequence is TGTGCCAGCAATAAACAGGGGGCAACTAATGAAAAACTGTTTTTT.